These 30 T cell receptor beta chains originate from one sample sequenced in a study of Ad26.COV2.S vaccination and SARS-CoV-2 variants (TCRdb year 2021). Per the publication, the treatment or condition label means: 19 received Ad26.COV2.S at low or high dose, single or two shots; about 5 received placebo; per-sample allocation not given. Repertoires of vaccine and placebo recipients were sequenced from samples taken on day 63 after the first injection. The library came from the immunoSEQ multiplex PCR assay. Here the immuneACCESS table is served through TCRdb, limited to in-frame sequences with V and J called. Missing clones are a known gap in these copies; in checked studies unresolved V genes cover under half, and the rest lacks a known reason. The sample table lists about 350,000 clones, roughly 90% of them with a count of one. The ten top clones hold 9.5% to 12% of the sample. The sequencing here drew on peripheral blood, taken in a trial of Ad26.COV2.S vaccine versus placebo. The receptors derive from a person aged 18-65 years who received the Ad26.COV2.S COVID-19 vaccine or a placebo.

The chain has TRBV2 and TRBJ1-6; 8 nucleotides match TRBD1. Germline CDR1 and CDR2: SNHLY and FYNNEI. The CDR3 has 15 amino acids. The ends lost 4 bases at V and 5 bases at J; junction bases unmatched: 4. CDR3 region: CASSADRGDNSPLHF. Written as DNA, the CDR3 is TGTGCCAGCAGTGCCGACAGGGGAGATAATTCACCCCTCCACTTT.

The sample holds one count of this clone. The genes are TRBV6-5 and TRBJ1-2, with a tentative D call TRBD1 (6 bases). With 0 bases removed from V and 8 bases from J, the gap between germline ends came to 16 bases. Per germline, CDR1 MNHEY and CDR2 SVGAGI. The CDR3 is made up of 15 amino acids. The CDR3 DNA sequence: TGTGCCAGCAGTTACTCCGGTGGGGGGGGGCCCGGCTACACCTTC. It yields the protein CASSYSGGGGPGYTF.

This chain joins TRBV4-3 and TRBJ2-3, with D perhaps TRBD2 (7 bases). The ends were cut back, 1 base at V and 0 bases at J, with 14 bases in the middle. There are 17 residues in the CDR3. Germline V gene data show CDR1 as LGHNA and CDR2 as YSLEER. The CDR3 DNA is TGCGCCAGCAGCCAAGTCTGGGGGGGCGGCAGCACAGATACGCAGTATTTT. As protein: CASSQVWGGGSTDTQYF.

The chain combines TRBV6-5 with TRBJ2-7, with 7 bases lining up with TRBD1. CDR3 length equals 14 residues. J was trimmed by 2 bases and V by 5 bases; bases with no gene match: 6. Germline V CDR1 and CDR2: MNHEY, SVGAGI. The CDR3: CASSLGDSTYEQYF. CDR3 in DNA: TGTGCCAGCAGTCTGGGGGACAGCACCTACGAGCAGTACTTC.

CDR3 coding DNA: TGTGCCATCAGTGTAGGGGGTGAAGGCTACACCTTC. Its protein product is CAISVGGEGYTF. The rearrangement uses TRBV10-3 and TRBJ1-2, with a possible D match to TRBD1 (6 bases). The CDR3 length is 12 residues. Trimming cost V 4 bases and J 8 bases, with 11 bases left between them. Germline V gene sequence: CDR1 ENHRY, CDR2 SYGVKD.

This clone occurred once. V gene TRBV3-1 (or the pseudogene TRBV3-2) combines with J gene TRBJ2-3; weak D call: TRBD2 (6 bases). From germline, CDR1 is LGHDT and CDR2 YNNKEL (reference sequence). The V and J ends lost 2 bases and 1 base respectively, with 13 bases between them. The CDR3 is 16 residues long. CDR3: CASSQLARMGTDTQYF. CDR3 DNA sequence: TGTGCCAGCAGCCAACTAGCGCGGATGGGCACAGATACGCAGTATTTT.

This clone turned up a few times. This chain links TRBV7-2 with TRBJ1-2; 7 nucleotides agree with TRBD1. This CDR3 comprises 13 residues. CDR1 is SGHTA and CDR2 is FQGNSA in the germline V gene. Unmatched junction bases numbered 1, after V lost 0 bases and J lost 6 bases. CDR3 coding DNA: TGTGCCAGCAGCTTAGCCCAGGGGGATGGCTACACCTTC. Translating gives CASSLAQGDGYTF.

The chain recombines TRBV7-2 with TRBJ2-3, with 7 positions matching TRBD2. The trim removed 5 bases at V and 5 bases at J, leaving 13 bases unmatched. Germline CDR1 reads SGHTA; CDR2 reads FQGNSA. The CDR3 length is 16 residues. CDR3 DNA: TGTGCCAGCAGCCCCCGCCGGGGAGGGGAGATAGATACGCAGTATTTT. This gives the protein CASSPRRGGEIDTQYF.

The chain carries TRBV6-4 and TRBJ2-1, with 7 bases fitting TRBD2. CDR1 and CDR2 from the germline V gene are MRHNA and SNTAGT. The junction had 5 bases not matched to a gene; V was cut back by 4 bases and J by 5 bases. The CDR3 is 14 residues long. The CDR3 DNA reads TGTGCCAGCAGTGCTTCTAGCGGTCACAATGAGCAGTTCTTC. Translation: CASSASSGHNEQFF.

V and J are TRBV27 and TRBJ2-7; TRBD1 might be the D (5 bases). The CDR3 spans 13 residues. Germline lookup yields CDR1 MNHEY and CDR2 SMNVEV (reference sequence). V was clipped by 4 bases and J by 4 bases, with 11 bases between them. DNA for the CDR3: TGTGCCAGCAGTTCAGGGCTAAGGTACGAGCAGTACTTC. This encodes CASSSGLRYEQYF.

The rearrangement joins TRBV28 to TRBJ2-1; 12 bases agree with TRBD2. V lost 3 bases to trimming and J lost 6 bases; unmatched junction nucleotides: 3. The CDR3 has 15 residues. Germline CDR1 reads MDHEN; CDR2 reads SYDVKM. The CDR3 nucleotides are TGTGCCAGCAGTTTCGGGACTAGCGGGCTCAATGAGCAGTTCTTC. Translated: CASSFGTSGLNEQFF.

The chain employs TRBV2 and TRBJ2-3; 9 bases map to TRBD1. The CDR3 runs to 15 residues. Trimming cost V 7 bases and J 4 bases; bases outside gene matches: 9. Germline V gives CDR1 SNHLY, CDR2 FYNNEI. The CDR3 is CASNFGTGRADTQYF. The CDR3 coding sequence is TGTGCCAGCAATTTCGGGACAGGGAGGGCAGATACGCAGTATTTT.

The chain uses TRBV6-2 or TRBV6-3 and TRBJ1-2; D is ambiguous. This CDR3 contains 13 residues. CDR1 is MNHEY and CDR2 is SVGEGT in the germline V gene. V lost 6 bases and J lost 0, with 8 bases in between. The DNA of the CDR3 is TGTGCCAGCAGCCCCAACCCTAACTATGGCTACACCTTC. Translating gives CASSPNPNYGYTF.

V is TRBV7-3 and J is TRBJ1-1, with 8 bases aligning to TRBD1. CDR3 length equals 14 residues. CDR1 is SGHTA, CDR2 FQGTGA, per germline. With 5 bases clipped from V and 6 bases from J, the junction kept 8 bases outside the gene matches. The CDR3 DNA reads TGTGCCAGCAGCCCTGGACAGGGTCGCGCTGAAGCTTTCTTT. Translation: CASSPGQGRAEAFF.

The CDR3 region is CATSDWTGYGYTF. The DNA of the CDR3 is TGTGCCACCAGTGATTGGACAGGGTATGGCTACACCTTC. The V gene is TRBV24-1, the J gene TRBJ1-2; TRBD1 agrees at 8 bases. From germline, CDR1 is KGHDR and CDR2 SFDVKD. Unmatched junction bases numbered 0, after V lost 2 bases and J lost 5 bases. The length of the CDR3 is 13 residues.

V usage is TRBV6-6 and J usage is TRBJ2-5; 11 positions agree with TRBD2. V gave up 0 bases and J gave up 7 bases; unmatched junction bases: 4. The CDR3 length is 15 residues. The germline CDR1 and CDR2 sequences are MNHNY and SVGAGI (reference sequence). This chain's CDR3 is CASSYSLAGGLTQYF. The CDR3 DNA reads as TGTGCCAGCAGTTACTCGCTAGCGGGAGGATTGACCCAGTACTTC.

The rearrangement uses TRBV6-5 and TRBJ2-5, with a tentative D call TRBD1 (5 bases). The CDR3 length is 15 residues. The germline V gene has CDR1 MNHEY and CDR2 SVGAGI. Trimming removed 2 bases at V and 1 base at J, with 11 bases between. CDR3 region: CASSYGQGVQETQYF. CDR3 bases: TGTGCCAGCAGTTACGGGCAGGGCGTCCAAGAGACCCAGTACTTC.

V gene TRBV6-6 combines with J gene TRBJ2-3, with 7 bases identical to TRBD1. V gave up 0 bases and J gave up 6 bases; unmatched junction bases: 0. The CDR3 is 13 amino acids. The germline gives CDR1 MNHNY, CDR2 SVGAGI (reference sequence). This CDR3 reads CASSYSQGDTQYF. For the CDR3, the DNA is TGTGCCAGCAGTTACTCACAGGGGGATACGCAGTATTTT.

V and J are TRBV30 and TRBJ2-7, with 7 nucleotides matching TRBD2. Germline V CDR1 and CDR2: GTSNPN, SVGIG (reference sequence). The CDR3 is made up of 13 amino acids. The V segment lost 2 bases and the J segment 0 bases; nucleotides outside the gene matches: 1. The CDR3 nucleotides read TGTGCCTGGAGTTGGGGGGGCTCCTACGAGCAGTACTTC. Amino acids: CAWSWGGSYEQYF.

This clone was counted only a few times. The chain is built from TRBV7-3 and TRBJ2-5; tentatively, D is TRBD1 or TRBD2 (5 bases each). The V end lost 0 bases, the J end lost 4 bases, and 21 bases lay between the germline ends. The CDR3 extends over 18 amino acids. CDR1 SGHTA and CDR2 FQGTGA come from the germline V gene. The CDR3 region has the DNA TGTGCCAGCAGCTTAACGGGACGGCGAAGGATAGGGACAGAGACCCAGTACTTC. It is translated as CASSLTGRRRIGTETQYF.

Comments on this clone: Additional DNA sequences in this sample encode the identical CDR3. This rearrangement joins TRBV10-3 to TRBJ2-7; D could derive from TRBD1 or TRBD2 (6 bases each). This CDR3 region has 14 residues. Looked up from germline, CDR1 is ENHRY and CDR2 is SYGVKD. Trimming removed 0 bases from V and 4 bases from J, with 10 bases in between. The CDR3, as DNA: TGTGCCATCAGTGAGTCAACGGGGGCATACGAGCAGTACTTC. It yields the protein CAISESTGAYEQYF.

V usage is TRBV28 and J usage is TRBJ1-2; perhaps TRBD1 as D (5 bases). This CDR3 spans 16 amino acids. The ends were cut back, 5 bases at V and 3 bases at J, with 19 bases in the middle. Germline V CDR1 and CDR2: MDHEN, SYDVKM. CDR3 amino acids: CASSPPLGGGDYGYTF. Written as DNA, the CDR3 is TGTGCCAGCAGTCCCCCCCTAGGAGGAGGGGACTATGGCTACACCTTC.

This chain joins TRBV30 and TRBJ1-6; 10 positions match TRBD1. The V segment lost 8 bases and the J segment 8 bases; nucleotides outside the gene matches: 3. Germline assignment: CDR1 GTSNPN and CDR2 SVGIG (reference sequence). This CDR3 region has 12 residues. The CDR3 region is CAAGTGDSPLHF. The DNA for the CDR3 is TGTGCCGCCGGGACAGGGGATTCACCCCTCCACTTT.

Only a few counts were recorded for this clone. The chain has TRBV4-1 and TRBJ1-6; the D is unclear. This CDR3 has 15 amino acids. Germline values: CDR1 MGHRA, CDR2 YSYEKL. Between the trimmed V and J ends, which lost 0 bases and 9 bases, there was a span of 12 bases. The CDR3 is CASSQDVSTGSPLHF. In DNA, the CDR3 is TGCGCCAGCAGCCAAGACGTCTCGACGGGTTCACCCCTCCACTTT.

The J gene is TRBJ1-2, the V gene TRBV10-1; maybe TRBD1 (5 bases). CDR3 length: 12 amino acids. Between the trimmed V and J ends, which lost 9 bases and 3 bases, there was a span of 11 bases. CDR1 WNHNN and CDR2 SYGVQD come from the germline V gene (reference sequence). The CDR3 loop is CARGGSYYGYTF. Here the CDR3 DNA reads TGCGCCAGGGGGGGGTCTTACTATGGCTACACCTTC.

This chain joins TRBV7-3 and TRBJ2-3, with 14 nucleotides matching TRBD2. The V gene end was trimmed by 4 bases and the J gene end by 2 bases; junction bases not matched to a gene: 8. The CDR3 covers 18 residues. Per the germline V gene, CDR1 is SGHTA and CDR2 is FQGTGA. The CDR3: CASSSGTSGSGVTDTQYF. CDR3 coding DNA: TGTGCCAGCAGCTCCGGGACTAGCGGGAGTGGAGTCACAGATACGCAGTATTTT.

The rearrangement links TRBV6-2 or TRBV6-3 to TRBJ1-2, with D unclear. V was clipped by 4 bases and J by 5 bases, with 11 bases between them. The CDR3 extends over 13 amino acids. From germline, CDR1 is MNHEY and CDR2 SVGEGT. The CDR3 sequence: CASSFGGMYGYTF. As DNA, the CDR3 is TGTGCCAGCAGTTTCGGTGGCATGTATGGCTACACCTTC.

This sequence joins TRBV4-2 and TRBJ1-5, with 7 bases identical to TRBD1. Germline V lookup: CDR1 LGHNA, CDR2 YNFKEQ. The CDR3 covers 15 residues. With V trimmed by 3 bases and J by 7 bases, 9 bases remained unmatched. CDR3 sequence: CASSQAWDRGQPQHF. For the CDR3, the DNA is TGTGCCAGCAGCCAGGCCTGGGACAGAGGACAGCCCCAGCATTTT.

The rearrangement joins TRBV4-3 to TRBJ1-2; 9 nucleotides agree with TRBD1. This CDR3 region has 15 residues. CDR1 and CDR2 (germline): LGHNA, YSLEER. V trimming: 0 bases; J trimming: 5 bases; junction bases outside the gene matches: 4. CDR3 DNA sequence: TGCGCCAGCAGCCAAGATGGGGGGACAGGGTATGGCTACACCTTC. This gives the protein CASSQDGGTGYGYTF.

The chain uses TRBV19 and TRBJ2-3, with D hard to call. Deletions cut 2 bases from V and 2 bases from J, with 14 bases between. The germline gives CDR1 LNHDA, CDR2 SQIVND (reference sequence). The CDR3 has 16 residues. CDR3 residues: CASSILPVGYTDTQYF. The CDR3 bases are TGTGCCAGTAGTATACTGCCAGTGGGATACACAGATACGCAGTATTTT.